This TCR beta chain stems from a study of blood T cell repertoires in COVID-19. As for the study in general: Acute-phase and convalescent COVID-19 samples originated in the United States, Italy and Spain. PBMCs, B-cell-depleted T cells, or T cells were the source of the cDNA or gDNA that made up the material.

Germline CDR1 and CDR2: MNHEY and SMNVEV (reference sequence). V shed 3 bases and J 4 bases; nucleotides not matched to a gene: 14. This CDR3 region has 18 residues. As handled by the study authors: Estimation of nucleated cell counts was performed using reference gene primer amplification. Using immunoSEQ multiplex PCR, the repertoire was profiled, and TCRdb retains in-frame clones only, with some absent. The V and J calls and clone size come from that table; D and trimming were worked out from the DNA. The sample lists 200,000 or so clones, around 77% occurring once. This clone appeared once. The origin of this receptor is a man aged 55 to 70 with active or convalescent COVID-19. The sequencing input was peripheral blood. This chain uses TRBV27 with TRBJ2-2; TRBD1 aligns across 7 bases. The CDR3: CASSFLGRTGIVTGELFF. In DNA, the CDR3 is TGTGCCAGCAGTTTTTTGGGAAGGACAGGCATAGTCACCGGGGAGCTGTTTTTT.